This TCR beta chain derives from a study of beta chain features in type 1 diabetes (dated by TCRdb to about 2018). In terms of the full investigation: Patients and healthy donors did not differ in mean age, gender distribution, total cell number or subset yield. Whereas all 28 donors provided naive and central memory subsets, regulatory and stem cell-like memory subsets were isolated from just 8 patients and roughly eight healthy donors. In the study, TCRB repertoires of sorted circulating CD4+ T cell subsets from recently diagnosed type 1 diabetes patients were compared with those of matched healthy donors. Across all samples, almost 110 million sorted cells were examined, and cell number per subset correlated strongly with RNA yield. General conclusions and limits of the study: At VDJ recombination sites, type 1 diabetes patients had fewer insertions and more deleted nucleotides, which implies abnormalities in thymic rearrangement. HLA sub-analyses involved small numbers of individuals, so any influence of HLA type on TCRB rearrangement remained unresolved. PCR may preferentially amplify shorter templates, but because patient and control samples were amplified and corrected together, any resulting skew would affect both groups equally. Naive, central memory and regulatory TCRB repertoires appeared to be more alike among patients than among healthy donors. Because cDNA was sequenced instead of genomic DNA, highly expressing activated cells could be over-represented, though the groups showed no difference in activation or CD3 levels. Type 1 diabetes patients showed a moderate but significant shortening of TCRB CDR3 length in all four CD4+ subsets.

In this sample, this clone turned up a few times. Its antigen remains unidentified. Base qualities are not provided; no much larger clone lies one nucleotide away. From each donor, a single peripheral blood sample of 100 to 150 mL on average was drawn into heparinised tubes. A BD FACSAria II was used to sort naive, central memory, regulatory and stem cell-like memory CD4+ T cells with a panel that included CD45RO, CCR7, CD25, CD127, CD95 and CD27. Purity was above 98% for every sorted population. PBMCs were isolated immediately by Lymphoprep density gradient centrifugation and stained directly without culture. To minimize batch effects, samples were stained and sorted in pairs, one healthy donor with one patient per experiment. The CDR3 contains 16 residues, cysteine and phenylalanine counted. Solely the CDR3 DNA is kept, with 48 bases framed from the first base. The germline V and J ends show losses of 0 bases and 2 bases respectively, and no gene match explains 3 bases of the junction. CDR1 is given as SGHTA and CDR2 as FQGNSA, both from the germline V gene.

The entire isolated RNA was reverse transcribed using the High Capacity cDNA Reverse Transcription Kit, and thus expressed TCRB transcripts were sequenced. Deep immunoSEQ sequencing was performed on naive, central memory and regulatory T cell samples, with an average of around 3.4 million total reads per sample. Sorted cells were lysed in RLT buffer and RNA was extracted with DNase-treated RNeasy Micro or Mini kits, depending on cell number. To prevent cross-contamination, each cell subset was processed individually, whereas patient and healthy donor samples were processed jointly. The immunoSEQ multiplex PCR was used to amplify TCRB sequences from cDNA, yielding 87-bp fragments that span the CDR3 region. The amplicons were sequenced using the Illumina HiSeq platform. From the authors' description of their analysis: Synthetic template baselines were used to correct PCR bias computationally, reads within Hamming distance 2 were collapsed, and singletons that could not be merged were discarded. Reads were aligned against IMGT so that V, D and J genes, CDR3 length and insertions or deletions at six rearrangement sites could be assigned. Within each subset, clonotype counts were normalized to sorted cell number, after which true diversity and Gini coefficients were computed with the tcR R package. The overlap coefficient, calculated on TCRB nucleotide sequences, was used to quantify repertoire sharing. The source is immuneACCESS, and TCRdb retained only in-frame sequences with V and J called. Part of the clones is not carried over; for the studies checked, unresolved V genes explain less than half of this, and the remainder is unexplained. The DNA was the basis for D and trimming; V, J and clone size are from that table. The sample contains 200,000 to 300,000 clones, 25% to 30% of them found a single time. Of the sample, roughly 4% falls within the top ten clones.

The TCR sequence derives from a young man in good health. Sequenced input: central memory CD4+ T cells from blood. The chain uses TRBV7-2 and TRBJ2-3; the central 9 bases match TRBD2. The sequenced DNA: TGTGCCAGCAGCTTAGCGCTAGCGGGGTTCACAGATACGCAGTATTTT. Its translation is CASSLALAGFTDTQYF.